The 7 T cell receptor beta chains given below trace back to one sample, sequenced in a study of TIL therapy for anti-PD-1-resistant metastatic lung cancer. Time point of the sample: pre-treatment sample, taken before nivolumab and TIL therapy. The libraries were made with immunoSEQ v3. The assay was immunoSEQ multiplex PCR, and TCRdb's table has in-frame clones only and misses some. The sample lists some 52,000 clones; 79% were seen once. The sample consisted of blood, taken at baseline. These TCRs come from a woman aged 30 to 85 with non-small cell lung cancer.

The chain has TRBV5-5 and TRBJ2-1, with 11 positions matching TRBD2. The V and J ends lost 0 bases and 9 bases, in that order; junction bases with no gene match: 14. The germline CDR1 and CDR2 sequences are SGHKS and YYEKEE (reference sequence). CDR3 length: 18 residues. This CDR3 is CASSLARWVAGGFGEQFF. CDR3 in DNA: TGTGCCAGCAGCTTGGCCCGGTGGGTAGCGGGAGGGTTTGGTGAGCAGTTCTTC.

This chain connects TRBV18 to TRBJ2-3, with 9 bases matching TRBD2. With V trimmed by 6 bases and J by 0 bases, 4 bases remained unmatched. Per germline, CDR1 KGHSH and CDR2 LQKENI. The CDR3 spans 15 residues. CDR3 protein: CASSRLAESTDTQYF. DNA for the CDR3: TGTGCCAGCTCGCGACTAGCGGAGAGCACAGATACGCAGTATTTT. The full variable domain, its missing parts supplied by reference TRBV18 and TRBJ2-3, is NAGVMQNPRHLVRRRGQEARLRCSPMKGHSHVYWYRQLPEEGLKFMVYLQKENIIDESGMPKERFSAEFPKEGPSILRIQQVVRGDSAAYFCASSRLAESTDTQYFGPGTRLTVL.

V gene TRBV10-3 combines with J gene TRBJ2-6; no reliable D call. The ends were cut back, 10 bases at V and 0 bases at J, with 7 bases in the middle. The V gene's germline CDR1 is ENHRY and CDR2 SYGVKD. The CDR3 is 13 amino acids. The CDR3 DNA follows: TGTGCCACTACACCCTCTGGGGCCAACGTCCTGACTTTC. Translated, it gives CATTPSGANVLTF.

The V call is TRBV28, the J call TRBJ2-3, with 8 nucleotides matching TRBD1. The V gene's germline CDR1 is MDHEN and CDR2 SYDVKM. This CDR3 spans 14 amino acids. Trimming removed 4 bases from V and 4 bases from J; junction bases left unmatched: 4. The DNA for the CDR3 is TGTGCCAGCAGTTCTGGACAGGGATCAGATACGCAGTATTTT. Its translation is CASSSGQGSDTQYF.

This CDR3 is CASSPSGTGHTGELFF. CDR3 DNA sequence: TGTGCCAGCTCACCATCCGGGACAGGTCACACCGGGGAGCTGTTTTTT. V and J are TRBV18 and TRBJ2-2; TRBD1 matches 8 bases. CDR1 KGHSH and CDR2 LQKENI come from the germline V gene. CDR3 size: 16 residues. Unmatched junction bases numbered 5, after V lost 2 bases and J lost 3 bases.

The J gene is TRBJ2-7, the V gene TRBV5-1, with TRBD1 matching 7 bases. Germline trimming cut 7 bases from V and 5 bases from J; bases unmatched to any gene: 12. The CDR3 is 14 residues long. Germline CDR1 and CDR2: SGHRS and YFSETQ. The DNA of the CDR3 is TGCGCCAGCGCGATATCGGGACAGCAGCACGAGCAGTACTTC. Translation gives CASAISGQQHEQYF.

The chain has TRBV27 and TRBJ2-3; 13 bases line up with TRBD2. The CDR3 is 18 residues long. With 5 bases clipped from V and 4 bases from J, the junction kept 12 bases outside the gene matches. The germline gives CDR1 MNHEY, CDR2 SMNVEV (reference sequence). The CDR3 sequence is CASSGTSGRARMADTQYF. CDR3 nucleotides: TGTGCCAGCAGTGGCACTAGCGGGAGGGCCCGGATGGCAGATACGCAGTATTTT.